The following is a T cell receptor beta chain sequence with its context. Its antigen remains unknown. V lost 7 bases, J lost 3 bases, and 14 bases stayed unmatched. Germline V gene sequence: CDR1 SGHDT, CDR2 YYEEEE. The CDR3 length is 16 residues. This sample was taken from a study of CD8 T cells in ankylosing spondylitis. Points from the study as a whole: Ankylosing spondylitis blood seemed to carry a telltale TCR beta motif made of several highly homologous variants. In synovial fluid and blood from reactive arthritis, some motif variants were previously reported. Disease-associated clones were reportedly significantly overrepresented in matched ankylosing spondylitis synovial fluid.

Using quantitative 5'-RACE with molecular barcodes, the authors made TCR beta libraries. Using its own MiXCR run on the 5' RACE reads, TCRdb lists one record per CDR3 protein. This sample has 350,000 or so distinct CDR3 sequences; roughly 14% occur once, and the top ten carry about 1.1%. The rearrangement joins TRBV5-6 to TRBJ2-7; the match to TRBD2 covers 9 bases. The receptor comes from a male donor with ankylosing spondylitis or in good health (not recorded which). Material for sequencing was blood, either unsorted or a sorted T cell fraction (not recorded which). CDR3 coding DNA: TGTGCCAGCGGAAAAACCAGGGGACTAGCCAGCTACGAGCAGTACTTC. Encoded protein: CASGKTRGLASYEQYF.